The 2 T cell receptor beta chains below were found in one sample sequenced in a study of blood T cell repertoires in COVID-19. Produced via immunoSEQ multiplex PCR; TCRdb's table is partial and in-frame only. The sample lists around 60,000 clones, roughly 90% occurring once. Sequenced input: peripheral blood. The receptor source for this set is a human donor in a cohort sampled during active COVID-19.

This chain uses TRBV7-9 with TRBJ1-6, with no clear D. The germline gives CDR1 SEHNR, CDR2 FQNEAQ (reference sequence). Trimming stripped 4 bases from V and 0 bases from J, with 19 bases between. This CDR3 has 19 amino acids. CDR3 protein: CASSSTLASQSSYNSPLHF. In nucleotides, the CDR3 is TGTGCCAGCAGCTCTACTTTAGCTTCCCAGAGCTCCTATAATTCACCCCTCCACTTT. Variable domain in full (rest from reference TRBV7-9 and TRBJ1-6): DTGVSQNPRHKITKRGQNVTFRCDPISEHNRLYWYRQTLGQGPEFLTYFQNEAQLEKSRLLSDRFSAERPKGSFSTLEIQRTEQGDSAMYLCASSSTLASQSSYNSPLHFGNGTRLTVT.

The chain links TRBV4-3 to TRBJ2-7; D not certain. Germline V gives CDR1 LGHNA, CDR2 YSLEER. V was clipped by 1 base and J by 2 bases, with 6 bases between them. The CDR3 sequence is 13 residues long. The CDR3 DNA sequence: TGCGCCAGCAGCCAAGGCAGGACCTACGAGCAGTACTTC. It translates to CASSQGRTYEQYF.